This TCR beta chain was recorded in a study of blood T cell repertoires in COVID-19. Authors' analysis steps: Estimates of nucleated cell counts were drawn from the amplification of reference gene primers. Using immunoSEQ multiplex PCR, the repertoire was profiled, and TCRdb retains in-frame clones only, with some absent. V and J calls and clone size are copied from that table; D and trimming were computed from the DNA. The data show 200,000 to 250,000 clones, approximately 90% seen once. Followed longitudinally, the Seattle patients had been enrolled during active infection. The source of this sequence is a woman aged 45-65 years with COVID-19, enrolled during active disease. Source material: peripheral blood.

CDR3 protein: CASSQDRGFPEAFF. Here the CDR3 DNA reads TGCGCCAGCAGCCAGGACAGGGGTTTCCCTGAAGCTTTCTTT. The rearrangement joins TRBV4-3 to TRBJ1-1; 9 nucleotides line up with TRBD1. This CDR3 is built from 14 residues. From germline, CDR1 is LGHNA and CDR2 YSLEER. After removal of 3 bases from V and 6 bases from J, the junction contained 5 bases not matched to a gene.